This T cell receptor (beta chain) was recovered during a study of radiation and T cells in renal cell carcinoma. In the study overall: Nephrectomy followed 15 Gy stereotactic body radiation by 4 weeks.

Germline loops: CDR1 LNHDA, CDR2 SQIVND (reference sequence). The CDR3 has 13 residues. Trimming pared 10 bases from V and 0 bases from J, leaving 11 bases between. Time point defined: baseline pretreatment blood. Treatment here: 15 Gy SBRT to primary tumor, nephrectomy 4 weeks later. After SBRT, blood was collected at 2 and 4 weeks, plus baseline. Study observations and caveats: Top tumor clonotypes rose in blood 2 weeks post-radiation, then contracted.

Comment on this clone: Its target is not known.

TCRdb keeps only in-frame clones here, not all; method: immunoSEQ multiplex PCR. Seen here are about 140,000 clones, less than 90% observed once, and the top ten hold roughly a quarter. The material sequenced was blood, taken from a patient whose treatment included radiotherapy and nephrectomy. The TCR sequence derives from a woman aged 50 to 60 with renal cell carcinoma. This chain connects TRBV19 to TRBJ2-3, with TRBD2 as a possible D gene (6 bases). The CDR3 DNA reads TGTGCCACAGTCGGAGGGAGCACAGATACGCAGTATTTT. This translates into CATVGGSTDTQYF.